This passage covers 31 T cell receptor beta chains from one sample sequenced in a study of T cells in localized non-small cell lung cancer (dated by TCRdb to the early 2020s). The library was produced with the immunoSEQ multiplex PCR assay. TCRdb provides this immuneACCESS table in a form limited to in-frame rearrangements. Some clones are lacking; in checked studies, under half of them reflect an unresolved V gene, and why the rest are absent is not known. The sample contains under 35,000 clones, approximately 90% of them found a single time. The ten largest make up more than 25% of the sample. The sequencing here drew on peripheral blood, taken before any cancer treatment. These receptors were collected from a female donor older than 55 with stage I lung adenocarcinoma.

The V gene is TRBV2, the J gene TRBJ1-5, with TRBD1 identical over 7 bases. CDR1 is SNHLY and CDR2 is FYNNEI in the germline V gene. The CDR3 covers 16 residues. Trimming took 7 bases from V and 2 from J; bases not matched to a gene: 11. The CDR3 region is CASNSGTDTGNQPQHF. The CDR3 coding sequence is TGTGCCAGCAACTCCGGGACAGACACGGGCAATCAGCCCCAGCATTTT. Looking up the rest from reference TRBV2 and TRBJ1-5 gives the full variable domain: EPEVTQTPSHQVTQMGQEVILRCVPISNHLYFYWYRQILGQKVEFLVSFYNNEISEKSEIFDDQFSVERPDGSNFTLKIRSTKLEDSAMYFCASNSGTDTGNQPQHFGDGTRLSIL.

CDR3 DNA: TGTGCCAGCTCACCTTCAGAGGGCGGGGGCCTTGAGCAGTACTTC. Encoded protein: CASSPSEGGGLEQYF. This chain uses TRBV18 with TRBJ2-7; perhaps TRBD2 as D (7 bases). The CDR3 spans 15 residues. Germline V lookup: CDR1 KGHSH, CDR2 LQKENI. Trimming pared 3 bases from V and 7 bases from J, leaving 19 bases between.

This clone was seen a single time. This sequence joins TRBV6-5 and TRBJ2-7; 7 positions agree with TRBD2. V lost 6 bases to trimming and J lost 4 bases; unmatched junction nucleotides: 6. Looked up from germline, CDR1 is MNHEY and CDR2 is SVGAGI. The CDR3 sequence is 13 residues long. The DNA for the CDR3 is TGTGCCAGCAGGGAGCGGGGTCCTTACGAGCAGTACTTC. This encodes CASRERGPYEQYF.

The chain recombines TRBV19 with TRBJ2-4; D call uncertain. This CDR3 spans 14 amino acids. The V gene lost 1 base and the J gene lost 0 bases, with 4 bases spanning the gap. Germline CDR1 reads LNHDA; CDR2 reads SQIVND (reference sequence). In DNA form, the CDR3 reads TGTGCCAGTAGTATAGGGGTAGCCAAAAACATTCAGTACTTC. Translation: CASSIGVAKNIQYF.

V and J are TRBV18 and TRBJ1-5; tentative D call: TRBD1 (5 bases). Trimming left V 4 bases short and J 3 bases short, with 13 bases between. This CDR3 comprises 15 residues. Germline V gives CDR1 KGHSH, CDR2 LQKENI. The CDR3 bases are TGTGCCAGCTCACGGGGCGCCCAGGACAATCAGCCCCAGCATTTT. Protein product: CASSRGAQDNQPQHF.

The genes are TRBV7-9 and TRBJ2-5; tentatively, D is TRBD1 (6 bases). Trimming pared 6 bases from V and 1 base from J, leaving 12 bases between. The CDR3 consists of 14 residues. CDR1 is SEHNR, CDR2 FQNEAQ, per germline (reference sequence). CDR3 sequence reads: CASRKLGGQETQYF. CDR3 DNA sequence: TGTGCCAGCAGGAAACTAGGGGGCCAAGAGACCCAGTACTTC.

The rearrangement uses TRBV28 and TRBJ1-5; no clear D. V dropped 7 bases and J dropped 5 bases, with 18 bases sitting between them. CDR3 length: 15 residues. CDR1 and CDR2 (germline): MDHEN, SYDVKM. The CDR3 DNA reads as TGTGCCAGCACCCTGGGAGGGTTCGGTGATCAGCCCCAGCATTTT. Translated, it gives CASTLGGFGDQPQHF.

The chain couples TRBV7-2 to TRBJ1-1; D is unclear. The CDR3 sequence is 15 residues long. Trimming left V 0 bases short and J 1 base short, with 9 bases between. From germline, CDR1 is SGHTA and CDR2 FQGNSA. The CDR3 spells CASSLARVGNTEAFF. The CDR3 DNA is TGTGCCAGCAGCTTAGCGCGGGTGGGGAACACTGAAGCTTTCTTT.

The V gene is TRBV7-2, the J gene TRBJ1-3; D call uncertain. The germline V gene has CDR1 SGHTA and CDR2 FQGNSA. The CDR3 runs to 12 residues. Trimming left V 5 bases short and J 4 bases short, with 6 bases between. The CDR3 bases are TGTGCCAGCAGCCTGCAGGGAAACACCATATATTTT. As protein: CASSLQGNTIYF.

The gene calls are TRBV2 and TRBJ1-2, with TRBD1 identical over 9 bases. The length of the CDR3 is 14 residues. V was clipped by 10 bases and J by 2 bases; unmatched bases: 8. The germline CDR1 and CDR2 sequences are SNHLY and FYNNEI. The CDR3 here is CATNSGTGNYGYTF. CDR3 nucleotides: TGTGCCACCAATTCCGGGACAGGGAACTATGGCTACACCTTC. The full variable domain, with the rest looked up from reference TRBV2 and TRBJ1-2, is EPEVTQTPSHQVTQMGQEVILRCVPISNHLYFYWYRQILGQKVEFLVSFYNNEISEKSEIFDDQFSVERPDGSNFTLKIRSTKLEDSAMYFCATNSGTGNYGYTFGSGTRLTVV.

CDR3 sequence reads: CASSFQGYEQYF. CDR3 DNA: TGTGCCAGCAGCTTTCAGGGCTACGAGCAGTACTTC. The chain couples TRBV13 to TRBJ2-7; TRBD1 is a possible D gene (5 bases). Germline values: CDR1 PRHDT, CDR2 FYEKMQ (reference sequence). This CDR3 has 12 amino acids. V gave up 3 bases and J gave up 3 bases, with 6 bases separating them.

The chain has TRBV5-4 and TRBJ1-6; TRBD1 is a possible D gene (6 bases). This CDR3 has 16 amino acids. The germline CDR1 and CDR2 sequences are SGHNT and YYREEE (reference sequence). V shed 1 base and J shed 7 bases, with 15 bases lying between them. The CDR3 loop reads CASSLLRGIRNSPLHF. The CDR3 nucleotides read TGTGCCAGCAGCTTGCTCAGGGGAATACGGAATTCACCCCTCCACTTT.

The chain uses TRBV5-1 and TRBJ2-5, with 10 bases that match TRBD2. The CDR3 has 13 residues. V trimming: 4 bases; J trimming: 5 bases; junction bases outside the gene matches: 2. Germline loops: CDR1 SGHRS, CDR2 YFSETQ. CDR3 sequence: CASSPGLAETQYF. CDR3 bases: TGCGCCAGCAGCCCGGGACTAGCGGAGACCCAGTACTTC.

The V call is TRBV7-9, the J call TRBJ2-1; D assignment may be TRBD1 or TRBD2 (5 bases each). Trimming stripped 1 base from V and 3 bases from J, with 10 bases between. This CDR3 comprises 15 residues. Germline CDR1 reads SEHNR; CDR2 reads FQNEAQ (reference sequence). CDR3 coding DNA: TGTGCCAGCAGCTTAGGGGGGAACGTCTACAATGAGCAGTTCTTC. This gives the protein CASSLGGNVYNEQFF.

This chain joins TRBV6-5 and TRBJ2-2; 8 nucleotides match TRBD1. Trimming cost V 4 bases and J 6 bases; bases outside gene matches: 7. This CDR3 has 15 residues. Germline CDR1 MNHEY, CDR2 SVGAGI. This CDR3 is CASSWQGAQAGELFF. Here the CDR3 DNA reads TGTGCCAGCAGTTGGCAGGGGGCTCAGGCCGGGGAGCTGTTTTTT.

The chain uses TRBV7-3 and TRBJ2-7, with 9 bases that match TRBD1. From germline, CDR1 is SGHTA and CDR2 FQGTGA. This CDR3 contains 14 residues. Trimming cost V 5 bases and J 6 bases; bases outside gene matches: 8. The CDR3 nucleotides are TGTGCCAGCAGCCAATCGGGACAGGGAGGCGAGCAGTACTTC. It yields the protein CASSQSGQGGEQYF.

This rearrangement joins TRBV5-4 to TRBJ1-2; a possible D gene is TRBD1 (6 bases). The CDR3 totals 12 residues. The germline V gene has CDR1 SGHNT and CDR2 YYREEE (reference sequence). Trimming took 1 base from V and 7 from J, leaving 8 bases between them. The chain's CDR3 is CASSLRDTGYTF. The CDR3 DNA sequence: TGTGCCAGCAGCTTGAGGGACACTGGCTACACCTTC.

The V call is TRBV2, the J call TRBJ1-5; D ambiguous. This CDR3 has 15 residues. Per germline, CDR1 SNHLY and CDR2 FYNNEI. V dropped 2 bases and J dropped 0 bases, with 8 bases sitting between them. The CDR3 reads CASSEKPYSNQPQHF. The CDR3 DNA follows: TGTGCCAGCAGTGAAAAACCTTATAGCAATCAGCCCCAGCATTTT.

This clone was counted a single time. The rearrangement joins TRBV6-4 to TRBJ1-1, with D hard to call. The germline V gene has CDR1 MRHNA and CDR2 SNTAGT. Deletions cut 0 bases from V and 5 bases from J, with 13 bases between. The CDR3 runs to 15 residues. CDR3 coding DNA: TGTGCCAGCAGTGACTCCGGCCGAGCGGGTACTGAAGCTTTCTTT. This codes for CASSDSGRAGTEAFF.

CDR3 DNA sequence: TGTGCCAGTAGTTTACCGGGACTCTTCACCGGGGAGCTGTTTTTT. Translating gives CASSLPGLFTGELFF. The chain joins TRBV19 to TRBJ2-2; TRBD2 might be the D (6 bases). CDR1 and CDR2 from the germline V gene are LNHDA and SQIVND (reference sequence). Between the trimmed V and J ends, which lost 5 bases and 4 bases, there was a span of 14 bases. The CDR3 consists of 15 residues.

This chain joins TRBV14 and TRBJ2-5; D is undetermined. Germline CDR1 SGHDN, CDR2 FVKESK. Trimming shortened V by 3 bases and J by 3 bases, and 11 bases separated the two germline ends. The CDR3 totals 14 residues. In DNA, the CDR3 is TGTGCCAGCAGCCAGACCGACTGGAAAGAGACCCAGTACTTC. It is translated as CASSQTDWKETQYF.

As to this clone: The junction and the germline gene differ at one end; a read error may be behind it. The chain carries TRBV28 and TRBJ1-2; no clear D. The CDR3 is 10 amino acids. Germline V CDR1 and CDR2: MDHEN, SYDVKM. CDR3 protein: CATTKYGYTF. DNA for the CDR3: TGTGCCACTACTAAGTATGGCTACACCTTC.

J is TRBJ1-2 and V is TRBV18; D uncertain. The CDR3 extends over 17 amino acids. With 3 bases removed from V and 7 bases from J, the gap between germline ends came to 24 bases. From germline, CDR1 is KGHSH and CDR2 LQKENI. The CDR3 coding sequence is TGTGCCAGCTCACCGGGAGGAGGGCTAAGGGTAGCAGGTGGCTACACCTTC. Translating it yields CASSPGGGLRVAGGYTF.

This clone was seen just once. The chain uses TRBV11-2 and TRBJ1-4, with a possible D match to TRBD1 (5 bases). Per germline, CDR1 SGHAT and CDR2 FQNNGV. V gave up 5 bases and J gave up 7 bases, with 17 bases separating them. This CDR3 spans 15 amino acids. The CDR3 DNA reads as TGTGCCAGCAGCCTATCAACGGGGGGAAGTGAAAAACTGTTTTTT. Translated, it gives CASSLSTGGSEKLFF.

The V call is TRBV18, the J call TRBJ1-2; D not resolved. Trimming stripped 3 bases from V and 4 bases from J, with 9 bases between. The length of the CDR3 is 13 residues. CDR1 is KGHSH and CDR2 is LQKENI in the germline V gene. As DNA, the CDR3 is TGTGCCAGCTCACCTATCGGACCCTATGGCTACACCTTC. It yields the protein CASSPIGPYGYTF.

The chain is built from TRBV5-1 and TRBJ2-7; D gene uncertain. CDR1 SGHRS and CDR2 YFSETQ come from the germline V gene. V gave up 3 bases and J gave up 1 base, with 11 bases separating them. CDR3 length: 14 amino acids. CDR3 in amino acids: CASSSLGGSYEQYF. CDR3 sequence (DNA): TGCGCCAGCAGCTCCCTAGGCGGTTCCTACGAGCAGTACTTC.

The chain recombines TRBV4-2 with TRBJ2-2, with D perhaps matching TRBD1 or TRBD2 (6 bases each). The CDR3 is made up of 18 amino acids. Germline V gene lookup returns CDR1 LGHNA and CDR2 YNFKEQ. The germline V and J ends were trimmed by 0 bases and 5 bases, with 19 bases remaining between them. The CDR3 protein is CASSQDIARGAGTGELFF. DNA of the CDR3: TGTGCCAGCAGCCAAGACATCGCGAGGGGGGCCGGAACCGGGGAGCTGTTTTTT.

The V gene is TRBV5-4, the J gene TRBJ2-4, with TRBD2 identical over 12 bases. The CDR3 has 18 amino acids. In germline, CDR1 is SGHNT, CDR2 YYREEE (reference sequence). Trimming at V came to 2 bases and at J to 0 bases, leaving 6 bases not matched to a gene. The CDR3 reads CASSFATSGGLAKNIQYF. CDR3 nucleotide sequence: TGTGCCAGCAGCTTTGCGACTAGCGGGGGCTTAGCCAAAAACATTCAGTACTTC.

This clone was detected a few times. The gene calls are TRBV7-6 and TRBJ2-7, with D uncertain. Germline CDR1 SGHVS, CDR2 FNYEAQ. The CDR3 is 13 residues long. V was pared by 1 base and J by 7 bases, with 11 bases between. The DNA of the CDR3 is TGTGCCAGCAGCTTAGTGTCCGGTGGGGAGCAGTACTTC. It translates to CASSLVSGGEQYF.

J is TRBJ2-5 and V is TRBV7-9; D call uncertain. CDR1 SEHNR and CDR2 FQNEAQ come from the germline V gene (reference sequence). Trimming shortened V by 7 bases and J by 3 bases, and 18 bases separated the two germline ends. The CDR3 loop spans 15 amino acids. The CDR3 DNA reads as TGTGCCAGCACCCTATGGGATACCCGAAAAGAGACCCAGTACTTC. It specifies CASTLWDTRKETQYF. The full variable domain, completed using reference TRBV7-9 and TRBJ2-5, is DTGVSQNPRHKITKRGQNVTFRCDPISEHNRLYWYRQTLGQGPEFLTYFQNEAQLEKSRLLSDRFSAERPKGSFSTLEIQRTEQGDSAMYLCASTLWDTRKETQYFGPGTRLLVL.

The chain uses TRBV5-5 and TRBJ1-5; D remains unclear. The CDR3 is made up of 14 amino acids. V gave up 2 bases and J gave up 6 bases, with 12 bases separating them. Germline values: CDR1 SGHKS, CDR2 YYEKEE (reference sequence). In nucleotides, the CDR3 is TGTGCCAGCAGCTTTGGGAGGGTTGGTCAGCCCCAGCATTTT. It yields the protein CASSFGRVGQPQHF.